Listed below are T cell receptor beta chains from one sample, sequenced in a study of T-cell reconstitution after alpha-beta-depleted transplantation in children. One entry per CDR3 protein, called by TCRdb with MiXCR from the PCR reads. The profile shows nearly 350,000 distinct CDR3 sequences, about a sixth of them singletons. The source was PBMCs, mostly from graft donor cells, collected 360 days after TCRalphabeta/CD19-depleted stem cell transplant. Receptor source: a male patient aged 2-10 years who had a stem cell transplant for acute lymphoblastic leukemia, so the T cells may come from the graft donor. Both conserved end residues are part of each CDR3. The order of the fields is V gene, clone size, J gene, D gene, CDR3 protein, CDR3 DNA. The D gene is left open where the match is weak. A row's size may be missing; if present it is once, few, many or a size class.

V: TRBV6-4
size: few
J: TRBJ2-1
D: NA
CDR3: CASSVGYYNEQFF
DNA: TGTGCCAGCAGTGTTGGCTATTACAATGAGCAGTTCTTC

V: TRBV7-9
size: NA
J: TRBJ1-5
D: NA
CDR3: CASSLVTGPSNQPQHF
DNA: TGTGCCAGCAGCTTAGTTACAGGCCCTAGCAATCAGCCCCAGCATTTT

V: TRBV14
size: many
J: TRBJ2-7
D: NA
CDR3: CASSQPFTQPSYEQYF
DNA: TGTGCCAGCAGCCAGCCCTTCACACAACCCTCCTACGAGCAGTACTTC

V: TRBV6-1
size: NA
J: TRBJ2-1
D: NA
CDR3: CASSEAGGGRFNEQFF
DNA: TGTGCCAGCAGTGAAGCGGGGGGCGGGAGATTCAATGAGCAGTTCTTC

V: TRBV5-1
size: NA
J: TRBJ1-3
D: NA
CDR3: CASSGDSVSGNTIYF
DNA: TGCGCCAGCAGCGGAGACAGCGTGTCTGGAAACACCATATATTTT

V: TRBV28
size: few
J: TRBJ2-3
D: NA
CDR3: CASSSPPKSTDTQYF
DNA: TGTGCCAGCAGTTCCCCTCCCAAGAGCACAGATACGCAGTATTTT

V: TRBV3-1
size: few
J: TRBJ2-5
D: NA
CDR3: CASSQHHDRTEETQYF
DNA: TGTGCCAGCAGCCAACATCACGACAGGACAGAAGAGACCCAGTACTTC

V: TRBV6-5
size: NA
J: TRBJ2-5
D: NA
CDR3: CASSYKRPQETQYF
DNA: TGTGCCAGCAGTTACAAGCGGCCCCAAGAGACCCAGTACTTC

V: TRBV6-1
size: many
J: TRBJ2-7
D: TRBD2
CDR3: CASRIGGLAGSYEQYF
DNA: TGTGCCAGCCGAATCGGGGGCCTAGCGGGAAGCTACGAGCAGTACTTC

V: TRBV6-5
size: few
J: TRBJ1-3
D: TRBD1
CDR3: CASGRTGGIVYF
DNA: TGTGCCAGCGGGCGGACAGGTGGGATAGTATATTTT

V: TRBV12-3/TRBV12-4
size: NA
J: TRBJ2-7
D: NA
CDR3: CASSPSRIVSSYEQYF
DNA: TGTGCCAGCAGCCCCTCCCGGATAGTGAGCTCCTACGAGCAGTACTTC

V: TRBV4-3
size: few
J: TRBJ2-5
D: NA
CDR3: CASSQVHGTYPQETQYF
DNA: TGCGCCAGCAGCCAAGTTCATGGGACCTACCCTCAAGAGACCCAGTACTTC

V: TRBV4-1
size: NA
J: TRBJ2-7
D: NA
CDR3: CASSRLPRYEQYF
DNA: TGCGCCAGCAGCCGACTACCCCGCTACGAGCAGTACTTC

V: TRBV5-1
size: NA
J: TRBJ2-1
D: TRBD2
CDR3: CASSSGTSDFYNEQFF
DNA: TGCGCCAGCAGCTCCGGGACTAGCGATTTCTACAATGAGCAGTTCTTC

V: TRBV18
size: few
J: TRBJ2-7
D: NA
CDR3: CASSMNPYEQYF
DNA: TGTGCCAGCTCTATGAACCCCTACGAGCAGTACTTC

V: TRBV30
size: few
J: TRBJ1-1
D: NA
CDR3: CAWSPTTNTEAFF
DNA: TGTGCCTGGAGTCCAACTACGAACACTGAAGCTTTCTTT

V: TRBV5-1
size: few
J: TRBJ2-1
D: TRBD2
CDR3: CASSWEGPPYNEQFF
DNA: TGCGCCAGCAGCTGGGAGGGCCCCCCCTACAATGAGCAGTTCTTC

V: TRBV10-3
size: few
J: TRBJ2-5
D: TRBD2
CDR3: CAISALGLAGLRETQYF
DNA: TGTGCCATCAGTGCCCTGGGACTAGCGGGACTCAGAGAGACCCAGTACTTC